Each of the 8 T cell receptor beta chains below was sequenced from the same sample in a study of shared clonotypes between healthy human individuals. Sequencing used immunoSEQ multiplex PCR; TCRdb keeps in-frame clones, though not all of them. The sample includes 2 million to 2.5 million clones, around 90% of them seen just once. The sequenced sample was naive CD4+ T cells from PBMCs. Specified subset: CD45RA+ positively selected. The receptors come from a man younger than 35 in good health. Some clones in this sample may be carry-over from other donors' samples.

The sample holds one count of this clone. This chain joins TRBV5-4 and TRBJ2-3, with TRBD1 identical over 11 bases. CDR1 is SGHNT, CDR2 YYREEE, per germline (reference sequence). V lost 4 bases, J lost 4 bases, and 11 bases stayed unmatched. The CDR3 extends over 17 amino acids. CDR3 in amino acids: CASSKPSPGQGADTQYF. CDR3 bases: TGTGCCAGCAGCAAACCATCTCCGGGACAGGGGGCAGATACGCAGTATTTT.

Details on this clone: At one end, the junction sequence differs from germline, possibly due to a read error. V usage is TRBV28 and J usage is TRBJ2-7, with 7 bases fitting TRBD2. Germline V gene data show CDR1 as MDHEN and CDR2 as SYDVKM. CDR3 length: 10 residues. As DNA, the CDR3 is TGTGCCGGGGGGGTACATCCGAAAATTTTC. Encoded protein: CAGGVHPKIF.

This sequence joins TRBV28 and TRBJ1-5; TRBD1 matches 8 bases. Trimming cost V 2 bases and J 2 bases; bases outside gene matches: 2. The CDR3 extends over 15 amino acids. CDR1 is MDHEN, CDR2 SYDVKM, per germline. The DNA of the CDR3 is TGTGCCAGCAGTTTAATGGGACAGGGCAATCAGCCCCAGCATTTT. Translation: CASSLMGQGNQPQHF. Supplemented by reference TRBV28 and TRBJ1-5, the full variable domain reads DVKVTQSSRYLVKRTGEKVFLECVQDMDHENMFWYRQDPGLGLRLIYFSYDVKMKEKGDIPEGYSVSREKKERFSLILESASTNQTSMYLCASSLMGQGNQPQHFGDGTRLSIL.

This clone was observed a single time. This rearrangement joins TRBV19 to TRBJ1-2; tentatively, D is TRBD1 (5 bases). The CDR3 length is 14 residues. CDR1 is LNHDA, CDR2 SQIVND, per germline (reference sequence). Trimming left V 3 bases short and J 5 bases short, with 13 bases between. CDR3 DNA: TGTGCCAGTAGTATCCAAGACAGAAGTTATGGCTACACCTTC. This codes for CASSIQDRSYGYTF.

This clone was found a few times. V gene TRBV19 combines with J gene TRBJ1-5, with D maybe TRBD1 (6 bases). The germline CDR1 and CDR2 sequences are LNHDA and SQIVND (reference sequence). CDR3 size: 14 residues. V was clipped by 6 bases and J by 1 base, with 10 bases between them. This CDR3 reads CASRTGASNQPQHF. The DNA of the CDR3 is TGTGCCAGTAGGACGGGGGCGAGCAATCAGCCCCAGCATTTT.

The chain recombines TRBV11-1 with TRBJ2-7; the D call may be TRBD1 or TRBD2 (6 bases each). V lost 2 bases and J lost 0, with 8 bases in between. There are 14 residues in the CDR3. Germline assignment: CDR1 SGHAT and CDR2 FQDESV (reference sequence). The CDR3 sequence is CASSLTGASYEQYF. The CDR3 nucleotides read TGTGCCAGCAGCTTAACGGGGGCCTCCTACGAGCAGTACTTC.

To note about this clone: The same CDR3 is also encoded by other DNA sequences in this sample. V and J are TRBV9 and TRBJ2-3; the D call may be TRBD1 or TRBD2 (6 bases each). The V gene's germline CDR1 is SGDLS and CDR2 YYNGEE. CDR3 length equals 14 residues. The V end was cut by 0 bases, the J end by 6 bases, with 11 bases between. The chain's CDR3 is CASSVATGGDTQYF. CDR3 sequence (DNA): TGTGCCAGCAGCGTAGCTACCGGGGGCGATACGCAGTATTTT.

V and J are TRBV18 and TRBJ2-5; no definite D call. V dropped 6 bases and J dropped 1 base, with 12 bases sitting between them. Germline loops: CDR1 KGHSH, CDR2 LQKENI. The CDR3 runs to 14 residues. CDR3 protein: CASSTAQLQETQYF. The CDR3 DNA reads TGTGCCAGCTCGACGGCACAGCTCCAAGAGACCCAGTACTTC.